What follows are 16 T cell receptor beta chains derived from one specimen sequenced in a study of T-cell reconstitution after alpha-beta-depleted transplantation in children. During its preparation, the TCRbeta library received unique molecular identifiers. TCRdb reprocessed the PCR reads via MiXCR and lists one record per CDR3 protein. The data contain roughly 170,000 distinct CDR3 sequences, approximately 7% of them singletons. The sample was PBMCs from the stem cell graft donor, taken from the stem cell graft. The receptors were sampled from a human donor who donated a stem cell graft to a child with Wiskott-Aldrich syndrome.

This clonotype was seen at least ten times. The chain employs TRBV5-1 and TRBJ1-1; D is unclear. This CDR3 has 12 residues. Looked up from germline, CDR1 is SGHRS and CDR2 is YFSETQ. Trimming shortened V by 2 bases and J by 4 bases, and 6 bases separated the two germline ends. The CDR3: CASSFGPTEAFF. As DNA, the CDR3 is TGCGCCAGCAGCTTCGGACCCACTGAAGCTTTCTTT.

This chain connects TRBV6-1 to TRBJ2-6; D not certain. The ends were cut back, 4 bases at V and 2 bases at J, with 27 bases in the middle. The germline V gene encodes CDR1 MNHNS and CDR2 SASEGT. The CDR3 extends over 21 amino acids. The CDR3 DNA sequence: TGTGCCAGCAGTGCCCTGCAGGACCTATGGGTTGTGCGCCCTGGGGCCAACGTCCTGACTTTC. Translating it yields CASSALQDLWVVRPGANVLTF.

In its sample, this clonotype was seen many times. This chain connects TRBV13 to TRBJ2-3; tentatively, D is TRBD2 (5 bases). CDR1 and CDR2 (germline): PRHDT, FYEKMQ (reference sequence). V gave up 5 bases and J gave up 6 bases, with 9 bases separating them. The CDR3 contains 12 residues. CDR3 nucleotides: TGTGCCAGCAGCACCCGGGGTGATACGCAGTATTTT. Its protein is CASSTRGDTQYF.

This clonotype was recorded at least ten times. The genes are TRBV24-1 and TRBJ2-3, with TRBD1 matching 8 bases. V lost 3 bases and J lost 5; bases outside the gene matches: 6. The CDR3 is 15 residues long. Germline values: CDR1 KGHDR, CDR2 SFDVKD. The CDR3 is CATSDTGQGGDTQYF. CDR3 nucleotides: TGTGCCACCAGTGATACAGGACAGGGAGGAGATACGCAGTATTTT.

This clonotype occurred many times. The chain uses TRBV12-3 or TRBV12-4 and TRBJ1-2, with 8 bases lining up with TRBD1. The V and J ends lost 6 bases and 1 base, in that order; junction bases with no gene match: 10. CDR3 length equals 16 residues. The CDR3 loop is CASSKRTGTNNYGYTF. The CDR3, as DNA: TGTGCCAGCAGCAAAAGGACAGGGACGAATAACTATGGCTACACCTTC.

This clonotype was observed a few times. This chain links TRBV11-2 with TRBJ2-7; possibly TRBD2 for D (6 bases). This CDR3 is 15 amino acids long. The germline V gene encodes CDR1 SGHAT and CDR2 FQNNGV. Trimming left V 1 base short and J 0 bases short, with 10 bases between. CDR3 DNA: TGTGCCAGCAGCTTAGTCCGGGGAGGCTCCTACGAGCAGTACTTC. Translated: CASSLVRGGSYEQYF.

This clonotype was detected many times. The genes are TRBV4-2 and TRBJ2-1, with D unresolved. This CDR3 comprises 13 residues. V was shortened by 0 bases and J by 12 bases, with 12 bases between the two germline ends. Germline assignment: CDR1 LGHNA and CDR2 YNFKEQ. The CDR3 region is CASSQERGGRQFF. CDR3 DNA sequence: TGTGCCAGCAGCCAAGAGCGTGGTGGGCGGCAGTTCTTC.

This clonotype occurred a few times. This chain uses TRBV20-1 with TRBJ1-5; D possibly corresponds to TRBD1 (5 bases). Germline CDR1 reads DFQATT; CDR2 reads SNEGSKA (reference sequence). This CDR3 comprises 16 residues. Trimming cost V 0 bases and J 1 base, with 13 bases left between them. This CDR3 is CSARDRGVGSNQPQHF. In DNA form, the CDR3 reads TGCAGTGCTAGAGATCGGGGGGTCGGCAGCAATCAGCCCCAGCATTTT.

This clonotype was seen at least ten times. The chain uses TRBV12-3 or TRBV12-4 and TRBJ1-5; 9 bases map to TRBD1. The V segment lost 5 bases and the J segment 8 bases; nucleotides outside the gene matches: 19. This CDR3 comprises 18 residues. The CDR3 DNA follows: TGTGCCAGCAGTCTACGAACACTTGGACAGGGGCCTATGGAGCCCCAGCATTTT. Translation gives CASSLRTLGQGPMEPQHF.

The genes are TRBV12-3 or TRBV12-4 and TRBJ1-2, with a possible D match to TRBD1 (5 bases). The V end lost 6 bases, the J end lost 8 bases, and 19 bases lay between the germline ends. The CDR3 runs 14 residues. The CDR3 loop is CASSSPGRGRGYTF. DNA for the CDR3: TGTGCCAGCAGCAGTCCGGGACGGGGAAGGGGCTACACCTTC.

This clonotype showed up many times. V usage is TRBV6-2 or TRBV6-3 and J usage is TRBJ2-1, with TRBD1 matching over 7 bases. The CDR3 contains 15 residues. Looked up from germline, CDR1 is MNHEY and CDR2 is SVGEGT. V was clipped by 5 bases and J by 4 bases; unmatched bases: 8. The CDR3 nucleotides are TGTGCCAGCAGTGTGGGACAGATAAATTACAATGAGCAGTTCTTC. Encoded protein: CASSVGQINYNEQFF.

This clonotype was detected ten times or more. The chain couples TRBV20-1 to TRBJ2-7, with D possibly being TRBD2 (5 bases). The V gene lost 4 bases and the J gene lost 2 bases, with 27 bases spanning the gap. The CDR3 has 18 residues. Germline CDR1 is DFQATT and CDR2 is SNEGSKA (reference sequence). CDR3 region: CSAKKETDGLSSAYEQYF. The CDR3 nucleotides read TGCAGTGCTAAAAAGGAAACGGACGGACTCTCGTCAGCCTACGAGCAGTACTTC.

This clonotype has a count of ten or more. The chain combines TRBV5-1 with TRBJ1-1, with D possibly TRBD1 on 6 matching bases. V lost 4 bases to trimming and J lost 4 bases, with 14 bases between them. Germline CDR1 and CDR2: SGHRS and YFSETQ. CDR3 length: 14 residues. The CDR3 nucleotides read TGCGCCAGCAGCCCGAGAACAGGGCCCACTGAAGCTTTCTTT. The encoded protein is CASSPRTGPTEAFF.

The rearrangement links TRBV5-1 to TRBJ1-2; 9 nucleotides line up with TRBD1. The V segment lost 0 bases and the J segment 7 bases; nucleotides outside the gene matches: 4. CDR3 size: 14 residues. The germline CDR1 and CDR2 sequences are SGHRS and YFSETQ. CDR3 sequence reads: CASSLDRGRGGYTF. CDR3 nucleotides: TGCGCCAGCAGCTTGGACAGGGGGCGTGGTGGCTACACCTTC.

This clonotype was seen many times. The chain couples TRBV27 to TRBJ1-1; no definite D call. V gave up 5 bases and J gave up 3 bases, with 28 bases separating them. In germline, CDR1 is MNHEY, CDR2 SMNVEV (reference sequence). CDR3 size: 19 residues. The CDR3 loop reads CASSLVAFGYGILDTEAFF. The CDR3 DNA reads TGTGCCAGCAGTCTCGTCGCCTTTGGGTACGGGATATTGGACACTGAAGCTTTCTTT.

This clonotype has a handful of counts. This chain joins TRBV3-1 and TRBJ1-2; D is perhaps TRBD1 (6 bases). The V end lost 0 bases, the J end lost 8 bases, and 13 bases lay between the germline ends. The CDR3 is 14 amino acids. Germline CDR1 and CDR2: LGHDT and YNNKEL (reference sequence). The CDR3 nucleotides are TGTGCCAGCAGCCAAGATCAGTCGGACAGAGGCTACACCTTC. This encodes CASSQDQSDRGYTF.